These T cell receptor beta chains were read from a single sample in a study of blood T cell repertoires in COVID-19. TCRdb's copy holds only in-frame clones and misses some; the assay was immunoSEQ multiplex PCR. This sample has roughly 78,000 clones, with roughly 86% found just once. Sequencing was performed on peripheral blood. The receptors derive from a man aged 50-59 years with acute or convalescent COVID-19. Both conserved end residues are part of each CDR3. The D gene is left open where the match is weak. Rows may omit the clone size; those that give it use once, few, many or a size class.

TRBJ2-5 TRBD1 TRBV18 NA CASSPPGRGLQTQYF TGTGCCAGCTCACCACCGGGCAGGGGGCTGCAGACCCAGTACTTC
TRBJ2-3 NA TRBV7-9 NA CASSYYRDLYTDTQYF TGTGCCAGCAGCTACTACAGGGACCTCTACACAGATACGCAGTATTTT
TRBJ1-2 TRBD1 TRBV18 NA CASSPTQGAFGYTF TGTGCCAGCTCACCAACTCAGGGGGCGTTTGGCTACACCTTC
TRBJ2-3 TRBD2 TRBV10-1 NA CASSELLAGDSQYF TGCGCCAGCAGTGAGCTTCTAGCGGGGGACTCACAGTATTTT
TRBJ1-2 TRBD1 TRBV5-1 NA CASSLTTGMSYGYTF TGCGCCAGCAGCTTGACGACAGGGATGAGCTATGGCTACACCTTC
TRBJ2-3 NA TRBV5-6 NA CASSSGTLRTDTQYF TGTGCCAGCAGCTCGGGGACACTACGAACAGATACGCAGTATTTT
TRBJ1-4 NA TRBV18 NA CASSGGGNEKLFF TGTGCCAGCTCCGGCGGGGGGAATGAAAAACTGTTTTTT
TRBJ2-5 NA TRBV11-1 NA CASSSTGGGETQYF TGTGCCAGCAGTTCAACGGGGGGCGGGGAGACCCAGTACTTC
TRBJ1-3 TRBD1 TRBV4-2 few CASSQEGQITGNTIYF TGTGCCAGCAGCCAAGAGGGACAGATTACTGGAAACACCATATATTTT
TRBJ2-3 TRBD2 TRBV3-1/TRBV3-2 NA CASSDLAGVADTQYF TGTGCCAGCAGCGACCTAGCGGGGGTTGCAGATACGCAGTATTTT
TRBJ2-5 TRBD1 TRBV12-3/TRBV12-4 NA CASSSRQGRTQYF TGTGCCAGCAGTTCCAGACAGGGGAGGACCCAGTACTTC
TRBJ2-2 TRBD2 TRBV2 NA CAGRLAGEVLFF TGTGCCGGCAGACTAGCGGGGGAAGTGCTGTTTTTT
TRBJ2-3 TRBD1 TRBV27 NA CASSFWGQGVFSTDTQYF TGTGCCAGCAGTTTTTGGGGACAGGGGGTTTTTAGCACAGATACGCAGTATTTT
TRBJ2-5 TRBD2 TRBV6-5 NA CASSYSSGQETQYF TGTGCCAGCAGTTACTCTAGCGGGCAAGAGACCCAGTACTTC
TRBJ2-7 TRBD1 TRBV7-9 NA CASSLADYGTGYEQYF TGTGCCAGCAGCTTAGCGGATTATGGGACAGGCTACGAGCAGTACTTC
TRBJ1-1 NA TRBV5-6 NA CASSLGAKNTEAFF TGTGCCAGCAGCTTGGGCGCCAAGAACACTGAAGCTTTCTTT
TRBJ1-2 NA TRBV4-1 NA CASSEVQGLDYGYTF TGCGCCAGCAGCGAAGTCCAGGGCCTGGACTATGGCTACACCTTC
TRBJ1-1 NA TRBV6-2/TRBV6-3 NA CASSYSPQEGANTEAFF TGTGCCAGCAGTTACTCACCCCAGGAGGGAGCCAACACTGAAGCTTTCTTT
TRBJ2-7 NA TRBV28 NA CASSLSRGGGPEQYF TGTGCCAGCAGTCTCAGTAGAGGGGGGGGCCCCGAGCAGTACTTC
TRBJ1-2 NA TRBV7-8 NA CASSYGYNYGYTF TGTGCCAGCAGCTACGGGTACAACTATGGCTACACCTTC